Following are 29 T cell receptor beta chains from one sample sequenced in a study of blood T cell dynamics during melanoma immunotherapy (TCRdb year 2020). The time point label corresponds to: pre-treatment baseline. Library creation used the immunoSEQ multiplex PCR assay. In TCRdb, the immuneACCESS table is reduced to in-frame sequences with V and J assigned. These tables do not hold every clone; where another copy was compared, an unresolved V gene accounts for under half, and the others remain unexplained. For this sample there are over 8,000 clones; 65% to 90% appear just once. Approximately 12% of the sample is in the top ten clones. Specimen: blood, collected from a patient treated with checkpoint blockade. All receptors derive from a human donor with melanoma.

The chain joins TRBV6-1 to TRBJ1-2, with D uncertain. The CDR3 covers 12 residues. The V gene lost 6 bases and the J gene lost 4 bases, with 9 bases spanning the gap. CDR1 is MNHNS, CDR2 SASEGT, per germline. The CDR3 coding sequence is TGTGCCAGCAGGCGCGAGGCCTATGGCTACACCTTC. This translates into CASRREAYGYTF.

DNA of the CDR3: TGTGCCTGGAGTGTATTAGTTGACACCGGGGAGCTGTTTTTT. It specifies CAWSVLVDTGELFF. J is TRBJ2-2 and V is TRBV30; D remains unclear. CDR3 length: 14 residues. V lost 0 bases to trimming and J lost 3 bases, with 8 bases between them. Germline CDR1 and CDR2: GTSNPN and SVGIG (reference sequence). The full variable domain, with the rest looked up from reference TRBV30 and TRBJ2-2, is SQTIHQWPATLVQPVGSPLSLECTVEGTSNPNLYWYRQAAGRGLQLLFYSVGIGQISSEVPQNLSASRPQDRQFILSSKKLLLSDSGFYLCAWSVLVDTGELFFGEGSRLTVL.

This sequence joins TRBV5-4 and TRBJ1-2; TRBD1 might be the D (5 bases). The V gene lost 5 bases and the J gene lost 7 bases, with 24 bases spanning the gap. Germline V gene data show CDR1 as SGHNT and CDR2 as YYREEE (reference sequence). CDR3 length: 16 amino acids. The CDR3 sequence: CASRLGSRDSTGGYTF. Written as DNA, the CDR3 is TGTGCCAGCAGACTGGGGAGCAGGGACTCTACTGGTGGCTACACCTTC.

The chain employs TRBV7-9 and TRBJ1-1; a weak D match, TRBD1 (5 bases). Germline loops: CDR1 SEHNR, CDR2 FQNEAQ (reference sequence). The CDR3 runs 13 residues. Between the trimmed V and J ends, which lost 1 base and 4 bases, there was a span of 7 bases. The CDR3 region is CASSLDGATEAFF. The CDR3 nucleotides are TGTGCCAGCAGCTTAGATGGGGCCACTGAAGCTTTCTTT.

In DNA, the CDR3 is TGTGCCAGCAAGCTAGCGGGGGGGCCGGAAGAGACCCAGTACTTC. Translated, it gives CASKLAGGPEETQYF. This chain connects TRBV27 to TRBJ2-5; 12 nucleotides line up with TRBD2. The germline CDR1 and CDR2 sequences are MNHEY and SMNVEV (reference sequence). The V and J ends lost 7 bases and 3 bases, in that order; junction bases with no gene match: 6. This CDR3 comprises 15 residues.

This chain connects TRBV6-5 to TRBJ2-7; 8 bases agree with TRBD1. CDR1 MNHEY and CDR2 SVGAGI come from the germline V gene. The CDR3 extends over 14 amino acids. V lost 5 bases, J lost 4 bases, and 7 bases stayed unmatched. The CDR3 DNA reads as TGTGCCAGCAGTGATACAGACAGGGGTTACGAGCAGTACTTC. This sequence encodes CASSDTDRGYEQYF.

CDR3 sequence reads: CASSVEGVSTDTQYF. Here the CDR3 DNA reads TGTGCCAGCAGCGTAGAGGGGGTGAGCACAGATACGCAGTATTTT. V is TRBV9 and J is TRBJ2-3, with D possibly being TRBD1 (6 bases). Trimming removed 0 bases at V and 0 bases at J, with 8 bases between. The germline gives CDR1 SGDLS, CDR2 YYNGEE. This CDR3 contains 15 residues. Using reference TRBV9 and TRBJ2-3 for the parts outside the CDR3, the full variable domain is DSGVTQTPKHLITATGQRVTLRCSPRSGDLSVYWYQQSLDQGLQFLIQYYNGEERAKGNILERFSAQQFPDLHSELNLSSLELGDSALYFCASSVEGVSTDTQYFGPGTRLTVL.

The J gene is TRBJ2-5, the V gene TRBV14; tentative D call: TRBD2 (5 bases). This CDR3 is built from 14 residues. Germline assignment: CDR1 SGHDN and CDR2 FVKESK. Trimming cost V 3 bases and J 3 bases, with 11 bases left between them. The CDR3 DNA follows: TGTGCCAGCAGCCACGACCGGGAAGAAGAGACCCAGTACTTC. This codes for CASSHDREEETQYF.

This clone has only a few counts. Mismatch with germline at one junction end may stem from a read error. The genes are TRBV6-1 and TRBJ2-3, with TRBD2 matching over 8 bases. This CDR3 is 14 amino acids long. Germline CDR1 reads MNHNS; CDR2 reads SASEGT. CDR3 DNA sequence: TGTGCCAGCAGGGAAGCGGGGGCGCTAGATACGCAGTATTTT. It codes for CASREAGALDTQYF.

The V call is TRBV11-2, the J call TRBJ1-1; a possible D gene is TRBD1 (5 bases). In germline, CDR1 is SGHAT, CDR2 FQNNGV. V lost 8 bases, J lost 11 bases, and 24 bases lay in between. The CDR3 contains 14 residues. The CDR3 sequence is CASASAQAESGAFF. In DNA form, the CDR3 reads TGTGCCAGCGCTTCGGCACAGGCCGAATCAGGGGCTTTCTTT.

This clone was picked up one time. The chain joins TRBV5-3 to TRBJ1-5; D is unclear. TRBV5-3 is assigned to the ORF class and has an uncertain function. This CDR3 is built from 16 residues. Trimming took off 2 bases at V and 0 bases at J, with 12 bases between the two ends. DNA for the CDR3: TGTGCCAGAAGCTTTCGGAATACCTTTAGCAATCAGCCCCAGCATTTT. Translated: CARSFRNTFSNQPQHF.

This chain connects TRBV9 to TRBJ2-2, with 10 bases fitting TRBD1. Trimming removed 3 bases from V and 4 bases from J; junction bases left unmatched: 3. Germline loops: CDR1 SGDLS, CDR2 YYNGEE. CDR3 size: 15 residues. CDR3 DNA sequence: TGTGCCAGCAGCGGGGACAGGGGACTCACCGGGGAGCTGTTTTTT. Protein: CASSGDRGLTGELFF.

The chain links TRBV5-1 to TRBJ2-1; 9 positions match TRBD2. The V gene's germline CDR1 is SGHRS and CDR2 YFSETQ. The length of the CDR3 is 18 residues. Germline trimming cut 0 bases from V and 3 bases from J; bases unmatched to any gene: 10. CDR3 sequence: CASSLAGAGGLFYNEQFF. The CDR3 DNA reads TGCGCCAGCAGCTTGGCGGGGGCGGGGGGGCTCTTCTACAATGAGCAGTTCTTC.

CDR3 sequence: CASSIIAGSFEQYF. DNA for the CDR3: TGTGCCAGTAGTATTATAGCGGGGAGTTTCGAGCAGTACTTC. The chain couples TRBV19 to TRBJ2-7; 8 bases fit TRBD2. V shed 3 bases and J 6 bases; nucleotides not matched to a gene: 7. The germline gives CDR1 LNHDA, CDR2 SQIVND (reference sequence). The CDR3 totals 14 residues.

This clone is a singleton in its sample. This chain uses TRBV4-1 with TRBJ2-7; 8 bases line up with TRBD2. V trimming: 0 bases; J trimming: 4 bases; junction bases outside the gene matches: 5. CDR1 is MGHRA, CDR2 YSYEKL, per germline. The CDR3 extends over 15 amino acids. The CDR3 region has the DNA TGCGCCAGCAGCCAAGATACGGGGGGGCTTTACGAGCAGTACTTC. Protein product: CASSQDTGGLYEQYF.

In this sample, this clone turned up a few times. This chain links TRBV6-1 with TRBJ1-5, with D unclear. The germline V gene encodes CDR1 MNHNS and CDR2 SASEGT. The CDR3 spans 14 residues. Trimming shortened V by 4 bases and J by 1 base, and 8 bases separated the two germline ends. Here the CDR3 reads CASSVEGSNQPQHF. The DNA for the CDR3 is TGTGCCAGCAGTGTGGAAGGGAGCAATCAGCCCCAGCATTTT.

The chain couples TRBV7-2 to TRBJ2-7, with unresolved D. The CDR3 is made up of 12 amino acids. Between the trimmed V and J ends, which lost 2 bases and 4 bases, there was a span of 6 bases. Germline-derived CDR1 and CDR2 are SGHTA and FQGNSA. DNA for the CDR3: TGTGCCAGCAGCTTAATAGGGTACGAGCAGTACTTC. This sequence encodes CASSLIGYEQYF.

V gene TRBV13 combines with J gene TRBJ1-1, with D tentatively TRBD1 (5 bases). Trimming cost V 7 bases and J 0 bases, with 12 bases left between them. The CDR3 length is 14 residues. Looked up from germline, CDR1 is PRHDT and CDR2 is FYEKMQ (reference sequence). The chain's CDR3 is CASMNRDLNTEAFF. The DNA for the CDR3 is TGTGCCAGCATGAACCGGGACCTGAACACTGAAGCTTTCTTT.

The chain combines TRBV28 with TRBJ2-5, with no clear D. Germline CDR1 is MDHEN and CDR2 is SYDVKM. The CDR3 sequence is 14 residues long. V dropped 1 base and J dropped 8 bases, with 14 bases sitting between them. CDR3 coding DNA: TGTGCCAGCAGTTTATCGGACCCCCCCGGCACCCAGTACTTC. Protein sequence: CASSLSDPPGTQYF.

The chain links TRBV5-4 to TRBJ2-1; 9 bases are shared with TRBD2. V shed 2 bases, J shed 1 base, and the junction held 16 bases outside the gene matches. Per germline, CDR1 SGHNT and CDR2 YYREEE (reference sequence). This CDR3 region has 20 residues. CDR3 in DNA: TGTGCCAGCAGCTTCGGCGTCCAGCGGGGGGCAGTAAATTCCTACAATGAGCAGTTCTTC. This codes for CASSFGVQRGAVNSYNEQFF.

This chain connects TRBV7-8 to TRBJ2-1; D is perhaps TRBD1 or TRBD2 (6 bases each). The germline V gene has CDR1 SGHVS and CDR2 FQNEAQ. Trimming stripped 11 bases from V and 2 bases from J, with 10 bases between. The CDR3 sequence is 12 residues long. The CDR3 is CACRGAYNEQFF. DNA of the CDR3: TGTGCCTGTAGGGGGGCCTACAATGAGCAGTTCTTC.

This clone occurred once. This chain links TRBV10-2 with TRBJ2-5, with 10 positions matching TRBD1. Trimming cost V 6 bases and J 3 bases; bases outside gene matches: 1. The CDR3 runs 13 residues. Germline assignment: CDR1 WSHSY and CDR2 SAAADI. The CDR3 bases are TGCGCCAGCAGCGGGACAGGGGAAGAGACCCAGTACTTC. The encoded protein is CASSGTGEETQYF.

This sequence joins TRBV5-4 and TRBJ2-7; 7 positions agree with TRBD1. This CDR3 has 15 residues. V shed 1 base and J 6 bases; nucleotides not matched to a gene: 10. Germline V CDR1 and CDR2: SGHNT, YYREEE (reference sequence). The DNA for the CDR3 is TGTGCCAGCAGCTTGCGTGGGCAGGGGGTCGGCGAGCAGTACTTC. It yields the protein CASSLRGQGVGEQYF.

The chain carries TRBV30 and TRBJ2-7, with D unclear. Trimming removed 1 base from V and 3 bases from J, with 7 bases in between. The germline gives CDR1 GTSNPN, CDR2 SVGIG (reference sequence). The length of the CDR3 is 12 residues. The CDR3 nucleotides read TGTGCCTGGAGTGGCCCAAACTACGAGCAGTACTTC. Protein product: CAWSGPNYEQYF. Full variable domain (remainder filled in from reference TRBV30 and TRBJ2-7): SQTIHQWPATLVQPVGSPLSLECTVEGTSNPNLYWYRQAAGRGLQLLFYSVGIGQISSEVPQNLSASRPQDRQFILSSKKLLLSDSGFYLCAWSGPNYEQYFGPGTRLTVT.

This chain connects TRBV21-1 to TRBJ2-7; the table gives TRBD1 as D, unverified against the DNA. TRBV21-1 is reported as a pseudogene. This CDR3 has 16 amino acids. The CDR3 nucleotides read TGTGCCAGCAGCAAAGGCCACAGGGAAGGGAAAGGCGAGCAGTACTTC. Amino acid sequence: CASSKGHREGKGEQYF.

The V and J genes are TRBV6-6 and TRBJ1-6; D not certain. CDR1 is MNHNY, CDR2 SVGAGI, per germline (reference sequence). The ends were cut back, 0 bases at V and 7 bases at J, with 7 bases in the middle. CDR3 length: 14 amino acids. CDR3 sequence: CASSYSGRNSPLHF. The CDR3, as DNA: TGTGCCAGCAGTTACTCGGGCAGAAATTCACCCCTCCACTTT.

The chain couples TRBV18 to TRBJ1-4, with D possibly being TRBD1 (6 bases). The CDR3 totals 13 residues. Germline assignment: CDR1 KGHSH and CDR2 LQKENI. V was trimmed by 5 bases and J by 6 bases, leaving 10 bases between them. The CDR3 is CASSSHRDEKLFF. Written as DNA, the CDR3 is TGTGCCAGCTCATCGCACAGGGATGAAAAACTGTTTTTT.

In regard to this clone: Relative to the germline gene, one junction end is altered; a read error may explain this. This chain connects TRBV28 to TRBJ1-2; 8 bases are shared with TRBD1. The CDR3 runs 13 residues. The germline gives CDR1 MDHEN, CDR2 SYDVKM. CDR3 protein: CASSLSGTGTDAF. As DNA, the CDR3 is TGTGCCAGCAGTTTATCCGGGACAGGCACAGACGCCTTC.

V usage is TRBV28 and J usage is TRBJ2-3; TRBD1 aligns across 8 bases. The CDR3 has 16 residues. CDR1 and CDR2 (germline): MDHEN, SYDVKM. With V trimmed by 5 bases and J by 1 base, 8 bases remained unmatched. CDR3 protein: CASSRQPGQGTDTQYF. CDR3 in DNA: TGTGCCAGCAGTCGCCAACCGGGACAGGGCACAGATACGCAGTATTTT.